The following is a T cell receptor (beta chain) sequence with its context. Its target is not known. The CDR3 is 13 residues long. The germline V gene has CDR1 SEHNR and CDR2 FQNEAQ (reference sequence). The V and J ends lost 5 bases and 4 bases, in that order; junction bases with no gene match: 4. This sample is drawn from a study of shared clonotypes between healthy human individuals. Study overall: A few men and two women, aged 18 to 49, were donors. The study, taken as a whole, reports: Roughly 5% of naive CD4 clonotypes were shared across a few donors. Memory subsets generally showed lower estimated richness than naive subsets. It was the non-shared clonotypes that had lower generation probabilities than clonotypes shared by all four donors.

Assay used: immunoSEQ multiplex PCR; TCRdb lists only in-frame clones, some missing. Of 2 million to 2.5 million clones in the sample, about nine tenths were seen once. The material sequenced was naive CD4+ T cells from PBMCs. Indicated subset: CD45RA+ positively selected. The source is a man between 18 and 29 years old in good health. Some clones in this sample may be carry-over from other donors' samples. The genes are TRBV7-9 and TRBJ2-5; 7 bases agree with TRBD2. CDR3 amino acids: CASSRAGLETQYF. The CDR3 bases are TGTGCCAGCAGCCGAGCGGGACTAGAGACCCAGTACTTC.